The 18 T cell receptor beta chains presented below share a single source sample, sequenced in a study of blood T cell repertoires in COVID-19 (dated by TCRdb to about 2020). Libraries were constructed by the immunoSEQ multiplex PCR assay. The immuneACCESS repertoire file appears here via TCRdb, limited to in-frame rearrangements. These files lack a portion of the clones; in checked studies, under half of the deficit traces to unresolved V genes, and the cause of the others is not known. In all, the sample holds 200,000 to 250,000 clones, and around nine tenths of those were seen once. The biggest ten clones account for about 7.1% of the sample. The sequencing sample was made of peripheral blood. These receptors were obtained from a woman aged 70 to 79 with active or convalescent COVID-19.

The chain couples TRBV9 to TRBJ2-1; D is perhaps TRBD2 (5 bases). In germline, CDR1 is SGDLS, CDR2 YYNGEE. V dropped 4 bases and J dropped 6 bases, with 20 bases sitting between them. The CDR3 runs 16 residues. The DNA of the CDR3 is TGTGCCAGCAGCTTCCGAATATCAGGTGGACTCAATGAGCAGTTCTTC. Residues: CASSFRISGGLNEQFF.

This clone was detected once. Distinct nucleotide sequences in the sample also encode this CDR3. V and J are TRBV7-9 and TRBJ1-2; 8 bases line up with TRBD1. V lost 5 bases to trimming and J lost 4 bases; unmatched junction nucleotides: 3. Germline lookup yields CDR1 SEHNR and CDR2 FQNEAQ (reference sequence). The CDR3 has 13 amino acids. The CDR3 is CASSPTGGYGYTF. In DNA, the CDR3 is TGTGCCAGCAGCCCTACAGGGGGCTATGGCTACACCTTC.

The chain combines TRBV6-6 with TRBJ1-2; no reliable D call. Germline-derived CDR1 and CDR2 are MNHNY and SVGAGI (reference sequence). The CDR3 runs to 12 residues. V lost 6 bases and J 3 bases, leaving 8 bases between the germline ends. CDR3 DNA: TGTGCCAGCAGCTCGAGGGACTATGGCTACACCTTC. Encoded protein: CASSSRDYGYTF.

The genes are TRBV29-1 and TRBJ2-7, with no clear D. Trimming removed 0 bases at V and 6 bases at J, with 9 bases between. CDR3 length equals 12 residues. Germline V gives CDR1 SQVTM, CDR2 ANQGSEA. CDR3 in amino acids: CSVEDPPSEQYF. The CDR3 DNA reads TGCAGCGTTGAAGATCCTCCCTCCGAGCAGTACTTC.

This chain uses TRBV18 with TRBJ1-2; 7 positions match TRBD1. J was trimmed by 4 bases and V by 4 bases; bases with no gene match: 9. This CDR3 is 15 amino acids long. Germline lookup yields CDR1 KGHSH and CDR2 LQKENI. CDR3 sequence: CASSLTGVGSYGYTF. The DNA for the CDR3 is TGTGCCAGCTCACTTACAGGGGTTGGGAGCTATGGCTACACCTTC.

J is TRBJ2-5 and V is TRBV11-3; D is perhaps TRBD1 (6 bases). The CDR3 is made up of 13 amino acids. Trimming cost V 5 bases and J 2 bases, with 9 bases left between them. In germline, CDR1 is SGHNT, CDR2 YENEEA. CDR3 region: CASSLGQQETQYF. The CDR3 DNA reads as TGTGCCAGCAGCCTCGGACAGCAAGAGACCCAGTACTTC.

The V call is TRBV4-3, the J call TRBJ1-1, with 7 bases identical to TRBD1. Trimming at V came to 1 base and at J to 8 bases, leaving 7 bases not matched to a gene. The CDR3 has 14 amino acids. Germline-derived CDR1 and CDR2 are LGHNA and YSLEER. The DNA of the CDR3 is TGCGCCAGCAGCCAAGCGGACAGGTGGACGGAAGCTTTCTTT. Translated, it gives CASSQADRWTEAFF.

This clone has just one count. V usage is TRBV5-1 and J usage is TRBJ2-7; 13 bases map to TRBD2. Looked up from germline, CDR1 is SGHRS and CDR2 is YFSETQ. The CDR3 totals 17 residues. The V and J ends lost 0 bases and 0 bases, in that order; junction bases with no gene match: 3. CDR3 DNA sequence: TGCGCCAGCAGCTTGGGACTAGCGGGGGGTAACTCCTACGAGCAGTACTTC. Amino acid sequence: CASSLGLAGGNSYEQYF.

The gene calls are TRBV4-3 and TRBJ1-1; a possible D gene is TRBD1 (5 bases). Deletions cut 0 bases from V and 5 bases from J, with 7 bases between. The germline CDR1 and CDR2 sequences are LGHNA and YSLEER. CDR3 size: 13 residues. The CDR3 bases are TGCGCCAGCAGCCAAGATGACAGTACTGAAGCTTTCTTT. Translating it yields CASSQDDSTEAFF.

The V gene is TRBV20-1, the J gene TRBJ2-5, with D hard to call. The V gene's germline CDR1 is DFQATT and CDR2 SNEGSKA (reference sequence). This CDR3 region has 9 residues. The CDR3: CANQETQYF. In DNA form, the CDR3 reads TGCGCGAATCAAGAGACCCAGTACTTC.

The V call is TRBV11-2, the J call TRBJ1-4, with 7 bases fitting TRBD1. The CDR3 consists of 16 residues. CDR1 is SGHAT and CDR2 is FQNNGV in the germline V gene. V shed 4 bases, J shed 8 bases, and the junction held 13 bases outside the gene matches. The CDR3 nucleotides read TGTGCCAGCAGCTCCTACCCCGACAGGGTTGAGGAAAAACTGTTTTTT. Translated, it gives CASSSYPDRVEEKLFF.

This sequence joins TRBV7-9 and TRBJ1-1, with a weak D call TRBD1 (6 bases). Looked up from germline, CDR1 is SEHNR and CDR2 is FQNEAQ (reference sequence). Trimming removed 11 bases at V and 10 bases at J, with 23 bases between. The CDR3 has 13 amino acids. The CDR3 loop is CAVPGTSEGGAFF. The CDR3 region has the DNA TGTGCCGTACCCGGGACCTCAGAAGGGGGAGCTTTCTTT.

The chain has TRBV27 and TRBJ1-1; 8 positions match TRBD1. The CDR3 is 14 residues long. Germline V gene data show CDR1 as MNHEY and CDR2 as SMNVEV (reference sequence). The junction had 10 bases not matched to a gene; V was cut back by 8 bases and J by 5 bases. For the CDR3, the DNA is TGTGCCAGCCGTAATCAGGGGGCGAGGACTGAAGCTTTCTTT. It yields the protein CASRNQGARTEAFF.

The chain combines TRBV27 with TRBJ2-4; 9 bases are shared with TRBD2. The V gene end was trimmed by 2 bases and the J gene end by 4 bases; junction bases not matched to a gene: 3. The CDR3 spans 15 residues. The germline gives CDR1 MNHEY, CDR2 SMNVEV (reference sequence). The CDR3 region has the DNA TGTGCCAGCAGTTTACAGCGGGGGGTGAAAAACATTCAGTACTTC. This sequence encodes CASSLQRGVKNIQYF.

V is TRBV4-3 and J is TRBJ1-4, with 11 positions matching TRBD1. CDR1 is LGHNA and CDR2 is YSLEER in the germline V gene. The CDR3 is made up of 16 amino acids. Losses at the gene ends were 3 bases for V and 8 bases for J; bases not matched to a gene: 8. The CDR3 DNA reads as TGCGCCAGCAGCCATATTAGGGACAGGGGGACCGAAAAACTGTTTTTT. Protein sequence: CASSHIRDRGTEKLFF.

With regard to this clone: The identical CDR3 is also encoded by other nucleotide sequences in the sample. V usage is TRBV2 and J usage is TRBJ2-6, with TRBD1 matching over 8 bases. With V trimmed by 4 bases and J by 0 bases, 5 bases remained unmatched. Germline V gene data show CDR1 as SNHLY and CDR2 as FYNNEI. This CDR3 has 17 residues. CDR3 DNA sequence: TGTGCCAGCAGTGGGGGGACAGGCTACTCTGGGGCCAACGTCCTGACTTTC. Residues: CASSGGTGYSGANVLTF.

V gene TRBV29-1 combines with J gene TRBJ1-4; tentative D call: TRBD1 (6 bases). The length of the CDR3 is 13 residues. Trimming left V 7 bases short and J 3 bases short, with 12 bases between. Germline V CDR1 and CDR2: SQVTM, ANQGSEA. The CDR3, as DNA: TGCAGCGGTACAGGGACGCCTAATGAAAAACTGTTTTTT. Translation: CSGTGTPNEKLFF.

V and J are TRBV19 and TRBJ1-2, with 9 bases lining up with TRBD1. CDR3 length: 15 amino acids. The germline V gene encodes CDR1 LNHDA and CDR2 SQIVND (reference sequence). The trim removed 1 base at V and 5 bases at J, leaving 5 bases unmatched. The CDR3 region has the DNA TGTGCCAGTAGTATAGTTACCGGACAGGGGTATGGCTACACCTTC. Translating gives CASSIVTGQGYGYTF.